The 10 T cell receptor beta chains in this list originate from one sample, sequenced in a study of blood T cell repertoires in COVID-19. Generated by immunoSEQ multiplex PCR, the TCRdb table keeps only in-frame clones and is missing some. The table shows around 700,000 clones, with about 87% occurring only once. Sample: peripheral blood. The receptor set was obtained from a woman between 18 and 30 years old with acute or convalescent COVID-19.

This clone appeared once. The genes are TRBV27 and TRBJ1-6, with 10 nucleotides matching TRBD1. The CDR3 covers 16 residues. J lost 7 bases, V lost 6 bases, and 9 bases had no gene match. Germline loops: CDR1 MNHEY, CDR2 SMNVEV (reference sequence). In nucleotides, the CDR3 is TGTGCCAGCAGCTCGACAGGGGGCCGGGGGAATTCACCCCTCCACTTT. Its translation is CASSSTGGRGNSPLHF.

The chain is built from TRBV5-6 and TRBJ1-5; D not resolved. Trimming pared 7 bases from V and 0 bases from J, leaving 11 bases between. Germline-derived CDR1 and CDR2 are SGHDT and YYEEEE. This CDR3 is built from 14 residues. Written as DNA, the CDR3 is TGTGCCAGCGTGAGCAAGTATAGCAATCAGCCCCAGCATTTT. Its translation: CASVSKYSNQPQHF. Full variable domain (rest looked up from reference TRBV5-6 and TRBJ1-5): DAGVTQSPTHLIKTRGQQVTLRCSPKSGHDTVSWYQQALGQGPQFIFQYYEEEERQRGNFPDRFSGHQFPNYSSELNVNALLLGDSALYLCASVSKYSNQPQHFGDGTRLSIL.

V and J are TRBV9 and TRBJ2-2, with TRBD2 identical over 11 bases. Germline CDR1 SGDLS, CDR2 YYNGEE. J lost 4 bases, V lost 0 bases, and 5 bases had no gene match. There are 17 residues in the CDR3. In DNA, the CDR3 is TGTGCCAGCAGCGTAGCCAGTAGCGGGGGGGCCACCGGGGAGCTGTTTTTT. Its translation is CASSVASSGGATGELFF.

The rearrangement links TRBV5-1 to TRBJ1-2; 7 bases agree with TRBD1. After removal of 1 base from V and 8 bases from J, the junction contained 8 bases not matched to a gene. Germline V gene sequence: CDR1 SGHRS, CDR2 YFSETQ. The CDR3 runs to 14 residues. CDR3 sequence reads: CASSLQDRVGGYTF. The CDR3 DNA reads as TGCGCCAGCAGCTTGCAAGACAGGGTGGGCGGCTACACCTTC.

The J gene is TRBJ1-1, the V gene TRBV9; TRBD1 agrees at 8 bases. Germline CDR1 reads SGDLS; CDR2 reads YYNGEE. CDR3 length equals 17 residues. Trimming at V came to 1 base and at J to 3 bases, leaving 11 bases not matched to a gene. CDR3 protein: CASSVREDRVWDTEAFF. In nucleotides, the CDR3 is TGTGCCAGCAGCGTACGAGAGGACAGGGTTTGGGACACTGAAGCTTTCTTT.

The V call is TRBV9, the J call TRBJ1-5; no reliable D call. V lost 0 bases and J lost 7, with 8 bases in between. Germline-derived CDR1 and CDR2 are SGDLS and YYNGEE. The CDR3 is 13 amino acids. Here the CDR3 reads CASSVDSVQPQHF. The CDR3 nucleotides are TGTGCCAGCAGCGTAGATTCAGTGCAGCCCCAGCATTTT. Full variable domain (remainder filled in from reference TRBV9 and TRBJ1-5): DSGVTQTPKHLITATGQRVTLRCSPRSGDLSVYWYQQSLDQGLQFLIQYYNGEERAKGNILERFSAQQFPDLHSELNLSSLELGDSALYFCASSVDSVQPQHFGDGTRLSIL.

CDR3 sequence reads: CASSSVPDLYGYTF. CDR3 DNA sequence: TGTGCCAGTAGCAGCGTCCCAGACCTCTATGGCTACACCTTC. This chain connects TRBV19 to TRBJ1-2; unclear D gene. Germline V gives CDR1 LNHDA, CDR2 SQIVND (reference sequence). The CDR3 is 14 residues long. Deletions cut 6 bases from V and 4 bases from J, with 15 bases between.

The gene calls are TRBV29-1 and TRBJ1-2, with D perhaps TRBD1 (5 bases). V shed 6 bases and J shed 6 bases, with 11 bases lying between them. The CDR3 length is 11 residues. Germline CDR1 SQVTM, CDR2 ANQGSEA. The CDR3 nucleotides read TGCAGCGTCTTCGGAGGGGATGGCTACACCTTC. It encodes CSVFGGDGYTF. Filled out from reference TRBV29-1 and TRBJ1-2, the complete variable domain reads SAVISQKPSRDICQRGTSLTIQCQVDSQVTMMFWYRQQPGQSLTLIATANQGSEATYESGFVIDKFPISRPNLTFSTLTVSNMSPEDSSIYLCSVFGGDGYTFGSGTRLTVV.

The rearrangement joins TRBV24-1 to TRBJ1-1; 7 bases align to TRBD1. The J segment lost 8 bases and the V segment lost 7 bases, leaving 15 bases of the junction unmatched. Looked up from germline, CDR1 is KGHDR and CDR2 is SFDVKD. The CDR3 extends over 15 amino acids. CDR3 amino acids: CATREGGGRTGEAFF. In DNA, the CDR3 is TGTGCCACCAGAGAGGGAGGCGGGCGGACAGGCGAAGCTTTCTTT.

V usage is TRBV2 and J usage is TRBJ2-2; 9 nucleotides agree with TRBD2. CDR1 and CDR2 (germline): SNHLY, FYNNEI. V shed 4 bases, J shed 3 bases, and the junction held 9 bases outside the gene matches. The CDR3 covers 17 residues. The CDR3 loop is CASSGASGGQDTGELFF. The CDR3 DNA is TGTGCCAGCAGTGGGGCCAGCGGGGGGCAGGACACCGGGGAGCTGTTTTTT.